This T cell receptor beta chain is drawn from a study of blood T cells in healthy people across ages. A J-beta primer mix and a sample-barcoded 5' primer were used in a second PCR of roughly 6 to 11 cycles. TCRdb processed the 5' RACE reads anew with MiXCR; each CDR3 protein has one entry. The sample has more than 750,000 distinct CDR3 sequences, about 27% seen once. The V end lost 2 bases, the J end lost 13 bases, and 21 bases lay between the germline ends. The germline CDR1 and CDR2 sequences are SGDLS and YYNGEE. CDR3 length: 14 amino acids. This sample was also put to use in a study of T cells of mothers and their children. That work adds: Slightly higher but non-significant overlap marked related mother-child pairs versus unrelated pairs.

Source material: blood. The sequence was obtained from a woman in her forties in good health. The chain has TRBV9 and TRBJ1-2, with no clear D. DNA of the CDR3: TGTGCCAGCAGCGTTCCCCGAGACGCTGTGAGTCTCACCTTC. It is translated as CASSVPRDAVSLTF.